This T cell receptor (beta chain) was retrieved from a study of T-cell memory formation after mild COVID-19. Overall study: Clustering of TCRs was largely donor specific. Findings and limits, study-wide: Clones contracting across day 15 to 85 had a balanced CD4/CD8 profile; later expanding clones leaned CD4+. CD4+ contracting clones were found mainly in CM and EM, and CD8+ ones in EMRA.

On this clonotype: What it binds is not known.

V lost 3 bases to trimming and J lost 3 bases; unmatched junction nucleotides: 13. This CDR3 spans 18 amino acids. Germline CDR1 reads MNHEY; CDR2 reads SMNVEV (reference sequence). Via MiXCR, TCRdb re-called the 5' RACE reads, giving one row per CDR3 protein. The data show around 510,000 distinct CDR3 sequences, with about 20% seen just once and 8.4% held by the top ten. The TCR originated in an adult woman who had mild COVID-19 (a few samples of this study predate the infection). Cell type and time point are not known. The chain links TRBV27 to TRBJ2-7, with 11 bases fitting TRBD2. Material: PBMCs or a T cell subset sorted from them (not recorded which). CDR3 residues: CASSLHPPKTSGIYEQYF. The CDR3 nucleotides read TGTGCCAGCAGTTTGCACCCACCCAAGACTAGCGGGATCTACGAGCAGTACTTC.